This entry describes one T cell receptor beta chain. What it binds is unknown. This specimen belongs to a study of T cell responses to AZD1222 COVID-19 vaccine. The assay was immunoSEQ multiplex PCR, and TCRdb's table has in-frame clones only and misses some. The sample yields roughly 150,000 clones, about 88% seen once. The CDR3 runs 14 residues. CDR1 SGHRS and CDR2 YFSETQ come from the germline V gene. Trimming cost V 4 bases and J 8 bases; bases outside gene matches: 7. Study results and limitations: Seropositive status at baseline applied to only a handful of AZD1222 recipients. Spike-specific TCR breadth and depth grew following two AZD1222 doses. The donor cohort was predominantly white British with a female majority, and clonal diversity may have been underestimated. A reported finding is that nearly half of spike-specific TCRs target unmutated variant regions.

The chain combines TRBV5-1 with TRBJ1-2; 11 bases map to TRBD1. This TCR was recovered from an adult who had recovered from COVID-19. This specimen was peripheral blood, taken after recovery from COVID-19. CDR3 in amino acids: CASSPGQGALGYTF. For the CDR3, the DNA is TGCGCCAGCAGCCCCGGACAGGGGGCTTTGGGCTACACCTTC. The full variable domain, its missing parts supplied by reference TRBV5-1 and TRBJ1-2, is KAGVTQTPRYLIKTRGQQVTLSCSPISGHRSVSWYQQTPGQGLQFLFEYFSETQRNKGNFPGRFSGRQFSNSRSEMNVSTLELGDSALYLCASSPGQGALGYTFGSGTRLTVV.